Sequencing of this TCR beta chain was carried out in a study of Ad26.COV2.S vaccination and SARS-CoV-2 variants. Overall study results and limits: There was a possibility that the TCR breadth and depth analyses underestimated total T cell responses.

V was clipped by 1 base and J by 7 bases, with 11 bases between them. CDR1 and CDR2 (germline): LGHNA, YSLEER. This CDR3 is 15 amino acids long. Clones were read by immunoSEQ multiplex PCR, and TCRdb kept only the in-frame ones, dropping some. The table records 300,000 to 350,000 clones, about 85% of them present only once. About this clone itself: The antigen is undetermined.

The treatment is: some 19 received Ad26.COV2.S at low or high dose, single or two shots; 5 received placebo; per-sample allocation not given. The study sampled participants on day 63 after the first vaccine or placebo injection. This chain joins TRBV4-3 and TRBJ1-6; weak D call: TRBD1 (5 bases). This TCR came from a person between 18 and 59 years old who received the Ad26.COV2.S COVID-19 vaccine or a placebo. This sample comprised peripheral blood, obtained in a trial of Ad26.COV2.S vaccine versus placebo. CDR3 DNA sequence: TGCGCCAGCAGCCAAGGAGGGACGGACAATTCACCCCTCCACTTT. This gives the protein CASSQGGTDNSPLHF.